This entry features one TCR beta chain sequence. The data derive from a study of blood T cell repertoires in COVID-19. About the study: The United States, Italy and Spain were the sources of the acute and convalescent COVID-19 samples. In each case, the material was cDNA or gDNA derived from T cells, B-cell-depleted T cells, or PBMCs.

The CDR3 consists of 14 residues. Per germline, CDR1 SGHDN and CDR2 FVKESK. V lost 5 bases to trimming and J lost 4 bases, with 15 bases between them. Repertoires were generated with immunoSEQ multiplex PCR, while TCRdb's copy carries only in-frame clones and drops some. Of 200,000 to 250,000 clones listed, roughly 86% are singletons. Sequenced material: peripheral blood. The chain links TRBV14 to TRBJ2-7, with TRBD2 as a possible D gene (6 bases). The receptor was derived from a woman between 35 and 50 years old with acute or convalescent COVID-19. The chain's CDR3 is CASSAFRGMYEQYF. The CDR3 bases are TGTGCCAGCAGCGCATTTCGGGGGATGTACGAGCAGTACTTC.